This TCR beta chain was profiled in a study of post-analysis software for immune sequencing data. Broader study findings: Relative to controls, patients had a handful of TRBV segments at higher frequency, with TRBV5-6, TRBV5-1 and TRBV20-1 among these. Controls had significantly higher normalized Chao1 diversity than multiple sclerosis patients.

TCR beta cDNA libraries had unique molecular identifiers. TCRdb reanalysed the PCR reads using MiXCR and keeps one entry per CDR3 protein. The sample carries some 690,000 distinct CDR3 sequences, roughly 27% recorded once. The CDR3 loop spans 16 amino acids. Losses at the gene ends were 6 bases for V and 3 bases for J; bases not matched to a gene: 11. Germline V gives CDR1 DFQATT, CDR2 SNEGSKA (reference sequence). This clonotype was recorded only once. Its matching antigen is unknown. The origin of this receptor is a girl aged 10 to 17 with multiple sclerosis. J is TRBJ1-4 and V is TRBV20-1, with TRBD1 identical over 9 bases. The source material was blood. CDR3 amino acids: CSAAGQGSEANEKLFF. As DNA, the CDR3 is TGCAGTGCCGCAGGACAGGGGTCCGAGGCTAATGAAAAACTGTTTTTT.